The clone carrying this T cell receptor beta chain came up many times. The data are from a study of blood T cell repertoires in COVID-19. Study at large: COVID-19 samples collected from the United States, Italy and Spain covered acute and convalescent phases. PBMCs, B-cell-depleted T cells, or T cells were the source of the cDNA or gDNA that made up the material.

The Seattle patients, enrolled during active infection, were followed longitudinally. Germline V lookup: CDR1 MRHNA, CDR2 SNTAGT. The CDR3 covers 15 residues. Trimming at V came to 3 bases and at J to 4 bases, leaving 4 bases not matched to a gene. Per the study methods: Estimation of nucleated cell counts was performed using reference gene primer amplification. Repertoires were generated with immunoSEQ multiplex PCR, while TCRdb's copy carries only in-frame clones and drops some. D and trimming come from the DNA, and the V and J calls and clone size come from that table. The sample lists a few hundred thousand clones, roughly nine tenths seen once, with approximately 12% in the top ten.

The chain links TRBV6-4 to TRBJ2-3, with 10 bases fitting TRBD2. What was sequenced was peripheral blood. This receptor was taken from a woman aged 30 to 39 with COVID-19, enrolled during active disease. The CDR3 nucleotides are TGTGCCAGCAGTGAATCAGCGGGGGGGCCAGATACGCAGTATTTT. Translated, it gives CASSESAGGPDTQYF.